The 22 T cell receptor beta chains listed next were all sequenced from one sample in a study of T cells in Graves' hyperthyroidism and ophthalmopathy. RNA transcripts served as the template for amplifying TCR beta CDR3 regions. A set of HTBI primers served as the primers for a first-round RT-PCR of the TCR CDR3. TCRdb processed the multiplex PCR reads anew with MiXCR; each CDR3 protein has one entry. The data show a few hundred thousand distinct CDR3 sequences, around 21% seen once. The specimen was blood. These receptors were collected from a man between 18 and 29 years old with Graves' hyperthyroidism.

This clonotype was found once. This may arise from a read error, as a much more abundant clone is one base away. The chain couples TRBV7-9 to TRBJ2-5; the D call may be TRBD1 or TRBD2 (5 bases each). The CDR3 runs to 13 residues. Germline V gene lookup returns CDR1 SEHNR and CDR2 FQNEAQ (reference sequence). This chain's CDR3 is CASSLRQSGTKYF. Here the CDR3 DNA reads TGTGCCAGCAGCTTACGGCAGAGTGGGACCAAGTACTTC.

As concerns this clonotype: Given a much more abundant clone one base away, this may be a read error. This sequence joins TRBV27 and TRBJ2-4; 12 bases match TRBD2. Germline values: CDR1 MNHEY, CDR2 SMNVEV (reference sequence). The CDR3 covers 16 residues. CDR3 amino acids: CASRPASGGGRNIKYF. The CDR3 DNA follows: TGTGCCAGCAGGCCGGCTAGCGGGGGGGGCCGAAACATTAAGTACTTC.

For this clonotype: A much larger clone sits a single nucleotide away, making a read error possible. As the CDR3 is not closed by the conserved phenylalanine or tryptophan, this likely results from a read error. The V and J genes are TRBV6-1 and TRBJ2-7; maybe TRBD2 (6 bases). This CDR3 comprises 14 residues. Trimming removed 0 bases from V and 9 bases from J, with 15 bases in between. In germline, CDR1 is MNHNS, CDR2 SASEGT. This CDR3 is CASSEAEGPHGQYL. The CDR3 nucleotides are TGTGCCAGCAGTGAAGCGGAGGGACCCCACGGGCAGTACCTC.

This clonotype was observed many times. The gene calls are TRBV29-1 and TRBJ1-1, with TRBD1 matching over 7 bases. This CDR3 comprises 11 residues. Germline CDR1 SQVTM, CDR2 ANQGSEA. V lost 5 bases and J lost 6; bases outside the gene matches: 3. CDR3 DNA sequence: TGCAGCGTTTATAGGGGGCCTGAAGCTTTCTTT. Translating it yields CSVYRGPEAFF.

The chain carries TRBV6-1 and TRBJ2-7; D tentatively fits TRBD1 or TRBD2 (6 bases each). Germline loops: CDR1 MNHNS, CDR2 SASEGT. V was shortened by 0 bases and J by 2 bases, with 11 bases between the two germline ends. The CDR3 has 15 residues. The CDR3 DNA reads TGTGCCAGCAGTGAAGCGGGGGGCAAGGCCTACGAGCAGTACTTC. Its translation: CASSEAGGKAYEQYF.

Comment on this clonotype: This could be a read error, since a much larger clone is one nucleotide away. A read error is likely, as this CDR3 ends without the conserved phenylalanine or tryptophan. V and J are TRBV28 and TRBJ1-5, with D possibly TRBD1 on 5 matching bases. This CDR3 spans 15 amino acids. Trimming pared 5 bases from V and 1 base from J, leaving 12 bases between. Germline assignment: CDR1 MDHEN and CDR2 SYDVKM. CDR3 sequence reads: CASSATTASNQPQHV. The CDR3, as DNA: TGTGCCAGCAGTGCAACGACAGCCAGCAATCAGCCCCAGCATGTT.

This clonotype came up many times. This sequence joins TRBV12-3 or TRBV12-4 and TRBJ1-2; D might be TRBD1 (6 bases). Trimming stripped 4 bases from V and 6 bases from J, with 18 bases between. The CDR3 runs to 15 residues. In DNA form, the CDR3 reads TGTGCCAGCAGTTCCGTAATGGGGGCGCCCGATGGCTACACCTTC. Encoded protein: CASSSVMGAPDGYTF.

This clonotype showed up many times. V is TRBV24-1 and J is TRBJ1-5; D not certain. Germline values: CDR1 KGHDR, CDR2 SFDVKD. The ends were cut back, 5 bases at V and 5 bases at J, with 18 bases in the middle. This CDR3 has 16 amino acids. Here the CDR3 reads CATSAAPGAGDQPQHF. The CDR3 coding sequence is TGTGCCACCAGTGCCGCCCCGGGTGCAGGCGATCAGCCCCAGCATTTT.

Many counts were recorded for this clonotype. V usage is TRBV3-1 and J usage is TRBJ2-7, with TRBD1 as a possible D gene (6 bases). Germline assignment: CDR1 LGHDT and CDR2 YNNKEL (reference sequence). CDR3 length: 15 residues. With 0 bases removed from V and 2 bases from J, the gap between germline ends came to 11 bases. The CDR3 bases are TGTGCCAGCAGCCAAGACGGGGACACTACCTACGAGCAGTACTTC. This sequence encodes CASSQDGDTTYEQYF.

The table lists this clonotype with many counts. The chain is built from TRBV2 and TRBJ2-7; D might be TRBD1 or TRBD2, each matching 5 bases. The CDR3 is 15 residues long. The germline V and J ends were trimmed by 7 bases and 0 bases, with 16 bases remaining between them. Germline V gene sequence: CDR1 SNHLY, CDR2 FYNNEI. The DNA for the CDR3 is TGTGCCAGCAAATTTGGGACGGCCAGCTCCTACGAGCAGTACTTC. This translates into CASKFGTASSYEQYF.

Many counts were recorded for this clonotype. The chain is built from TRBV12-3 or TRBV12-4 and TRBJ2-7, with D possibly TRBD2 on 6 matching bases. Trimming took off 7 bases at V and 6 bases at J, with 16 bases between the two ends. The CDR3 length is 13 residues. CDR3 in DNA: TGTGCCAGCACCTGGGGGGATGTCGGCGAGCAGTACTTC. This translates into CASTWGDVGEQYF.

In its sample, this clonotype was seen many times. The gene calls are TRBV9 and TRBJ2-7, with 7 nucleotides matching TRBD1. After removal of 10 bases from V and 5 bases from J, the junction contained 12 bases not matched to a gene. CDR1 SGDLS and CDR2 YYNGEE come from the germline V gene. The CDR3 has 13 amino acids. The CDR3 is CAATGTERHEQYF. DNA of the CDR3: TGTGCCGCCACCGGGACAGAGCGACACGAGCAGTACTTC.

The chain joins TRBV30 to TRBJ2-7, with 7 bases lining up with TRBD1. The V gene end was trimmed by 3 bases and the J gene end by 2 bases; junction bases not matched to a gene: 10. The germline gives CDR1 GTSNPN, CDR2 SVGIG (reference sequence). This CDR3 spans 15 amino acids. The CDR3 nucleotides are TGTGCCTGGAGGGCGCGGACAGGTCCTCCCTACGAGCAGTACTTC. Translated, it gives CAWRARTGPPYEQYF.

This clonotype was counted only a few times. This chain links TRBV4-1 with TRBJ2-3, with TRBD1 as a possible D gene (6 bases). The CDR3 extends over 14 amino acids. CDR1 is MGHRA and CDR2 is YSYEKL in the germline V gene. The germline V and J ends were trimmed by 4 bases and 0 bases, with 8 bases remaining between them. CDR3 sequence (DNA): TGCGCCAGCAGCCTTCAGGGGAGCACAGATACGCAGTATTTT. Protein product: CASSLQGSTDTQYF.

This sequence joins TRBV12-3 or TRBV12-4 and TRBJ2-5, with 7 bases that match TRBD1. V shed 5 bases, J shed 4 bases, and the junction held 4 bases outside the gene matches. There are 13 residues in the CDR3. For the CDR3, the DNA is TGTGCCAGCAGTCCACACAGGGGAGAGACCCAGTACTTC. This codes for CASSPHRGETQYF.

This clonotype was recorded at least ten times. V gene TRBV19 combines with J gene TRBJ1-5, with D maybe TRBD1 (5 bases). Per germline, CDR1 LNHDA and CDR2 SQIVND (reference sequence). V lost 4 bases to trimming and J lost 3 bases, with 13 bases between them. CDR3 length equals 15 residues. CDR3 DNA: TGTGCCAGTAGTAGGGGCAGGACTACCAATCAGCCCCAGCATTTT. The encoded protein is CASSRGRTTNQPQHF.

In its sample, this clonotype was seen a few times. The gene calls are TRBV6-5 and TRBJ2-7; 8 positions agree with TRBD1. This CDR3 has 15 amino acids. After removal of 5 bases from V and 1 base from J, the junction contained 7 bases not matched to a gene. Germline V CDR1 and CDR2: MNHEY, SVGAGI. The CDR3: CASSHGTGPSYEQYF. CDR3 bases: TGTGCCAGCAGTCACGGGACAGGTCCTTCCTACGAGCAGTACTTC.

This clonotype was counted at least ten times. The gene calls are TRBV28 and TRBJ1-2; unclear D gene. The CDR3 extends over 13 amino acids. Germline assignment: CDR1 MDHEN and CDR2 SYDVKM. V lost 2 bases and J 3 bases, leaving 7 bases between the germline ends. The CDR3 DNA sequence: TGTGCCAGCAGTTTAGTGGGAGACTATGGCTACACCTTC. Its protein is CASSLVGDYGYTF.

This clonotype has ten or more counts. The CDR3 region is CASSEGTGRGYTF. CDR3 DNA sequence: TGTGCCAGCAGTGAAGGGACAGGGCGGGGCTACACCTTC. V gene TRBV25-1 combines with J gene TRBJ1-2, with 9 bases lining up with TRBD1. The germline gives CDR1 MGHDK, CDR2 SYGVNS. V lost 2 bases to trimming and J lost 8 bases; unmatched junction nucleotides: 3. The CDR3 loop spans 13 amino acids.

This chain joins TRBV6-1 and TRBJ2-5, with 7 bases fitting TRBD2. Germline V gene sequence: CDR1 MNHNS, CDR2 SASEGT. The CDR3 is 14 residues long. J gave up 5 bases and V 4 bases, and 7 bases lay outside the gene matches. The CDR3 DNA reads TGTGCCAGCAGTGGTCAGCTGGGGGGGGAGACCCAGTACTTC. Translation gives CASSGQLGGETQYF.

There are many counts of this clonotype. The gene calls are TRBV6-5 and TRBJ1-5, with D unresolved. V was trimmed by 4 bases and J by 7 bases, leaving 17 bases between them. CDR1 and CDR2 (germline): MNHEY, SVGAGI. The CDR3 runs 15 residues. CDR3 in amino acids: CASSSDKGRLQPQHF. CDR3 sequence (DNA): TGTGCCAGCAGTTCCGATAAGGGTCGGCTCCAGCCCCAGCATTTT.

This clonotype was detected only a few times. The chain carries TRBV11-2 and TRBJ2-7, with 7 bases aligning to TRBD2. The CDR3 is 16 amino acids. The V gene end was trimmed by 5 bases and the J gene end by 2 bases; junction bases not matched to a gene: 12. Germline lookup yields CDR1 SGHAT and CDR2 FQNNGV. The CDR3 reads CASSPRARGRAYEQYF. DNA for the CDR3: TGTGCCAGCAGCCCCCGGGCCCGTGGGAGGGCCTACGAGCAGTACTTC.